The 9 T cell receptor beta chains given below trace back to one sample, sequenced in a study of monozygotic twins with cystic fibrosis. TCRdb's table, derived via immunoSEQ multiplex PCR, lists solely in-frame clones and lacks some. The table records roughly 24,000 clones, approximately 97% of them present only once. Sample: blood. Receptor source: a girl aged 10 to 17 with cystic fibrosis.

V gene TRBV18 combines with J gene TRBJ1-1, with D possibly matching TRBD1 (5 bases). This CDR3 has 14 residues. Trimming left V 3 bases short and J 0 bases short, with 8 bases between. Germline CDR1 reads KGHSH; CDR2 reads LQKENI. The chain's CDR3 is CASSPGGMNTEAFF. CDR3 bases: TGTGCCAGCTCACCTGGGGGTATGAACACTGAAGCTTTCTTT.

This chain connects TRBV11-2 to TRBJ1-4, with 7 bases that match TRBD1. Germline V gene lookup returns CDR1 SGHAT and CDR2 FQNNGV. The CDR3 is 15 amino acids. Unmatched junction bases numbered 10, after V lost 5 bases and J lost 7 bases. For the CDR3, the DNA is TGTGCCAGCAGCGGGTCACAGGGGAGGTTTGAAAAACTGTTTTTT. As protein: CASSGSQGRFEKLFF.

This chain connects TRBV27 to TRBJ2-2, with D perhaps TRBD2 (6 bases). Trimming took 8 bases from V and 3 from J, leaving 10 bases between them. From germline, CDR1 is MNHEY and CDR2 SMNVEV (reference sequence). The CDR3 runs to 13 residues. The CDR3 region has the DNA TGTGCCAGCTGCCCGGGGGACACCGGGGAGCTGTTTTTT. It translates to CASCPGDTGELFF.

The chain is built from TRBV30 and TRBJ1-6, with a possible D match to TRBD1 (6 bases). V lost 3 bases and J lost 9, with 12 bases in between. The CDR3 is 13 residues long. In germline, CDR1 is GTSNPN, CDR2 SVGIG (reference sequence). CDR3 loop: CAWSGTSLSPLHF. CDR3 in DNA: TGTGCCTGGAGCGGGACAAGTCTTTCACCCCTCCACTTT.

The J gene is TRBJ2-7, the V gene TRBV21-1; TRBD2 is taken as the D call from the table, unchecked against the DNA. TRBV21-1 is reported as a pseudogene. The CDR3 extends over 14 amino acids. The CDR3 coding sequence is TGTGCCAGCAGCAAAGGTTGGACTAGCGAGCCGCGGTACGTC. Protein product: CASSKGWTSEPRYV.

As regards this clone: The junction departs from germline at one end; a sequencing error may be responsible. The chain carries TRBV20-1 and TRBJ2-3; D perhaps matches TRBD2 (6 bases). The CDR3 runs 11 residues. Germline lookup yields CDR1 DFQATT and CDR2 SNEGSKA (reference sequence). The chain's CDR3 is CAGSDTDTQYF. For the CDR3, the DNA is TGTGCGGGGTCGGACACAGATACGCAGTATTTT.

V and J are TRBV19 and TRBJ1-5; tentative D call: TRBD1 (5 bases). CDR1 is LNHDA, CDR2 SQIVND, per germline (reference sequence). The ends were cut back, 4 bases at V and 0 bases at J, with 10 bases in the middle. This CDR3 has 15 amino acids. CDR3 DNA sequence: TGTGCCAGTAGTACCGACAGAGCTAGCAATCAGCCCCAGCATTTT. Protein: CASSTDRASNQPQHF.

The sample holds one count of this clone. The V and J genes are TRBV4-3 and TRBJ2-1, with 8 nucleotides matching TRBD2. V was pared by 4 bases and J by 4 bases, with 15 bases of the junction left unmatched. The CDR3 runs 18 residues. Germline loops: CDR1 LGHNA, CDR2 YSLEER. The DNA for the CDR3 is TGCGCCAGCAGCCGGTCAATAGCGGGATCGTCTGAGTACAATGAGCAGTTCTTC. The encoded protein is CASSRSIAGSSEYNEQFF.

V and J are TRBV2 and TRBJ1-4, with no clear D. CDR1 is SNHLY and CDR2 is FYNNEI in the germline V gene. This CDR3 contains 12 residues. V dropped 6 bases and J dropped 10 bases, with 12 bases sitting between them. The CDR3 spells CASSPEGGKLFF. The CDR3 DNA is TGTGCCAGCAGCCCAGAGGGTGGAAAACTGTTTTTT.